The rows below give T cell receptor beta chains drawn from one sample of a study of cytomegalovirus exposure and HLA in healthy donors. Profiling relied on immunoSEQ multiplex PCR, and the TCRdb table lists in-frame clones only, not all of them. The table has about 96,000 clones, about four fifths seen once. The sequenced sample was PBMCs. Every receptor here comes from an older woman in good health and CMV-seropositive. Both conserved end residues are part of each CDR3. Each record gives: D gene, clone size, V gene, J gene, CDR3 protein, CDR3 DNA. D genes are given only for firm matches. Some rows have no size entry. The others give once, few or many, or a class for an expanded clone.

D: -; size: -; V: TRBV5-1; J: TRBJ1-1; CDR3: CASRITGSNTEAFF; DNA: TGCGCCAGCAGAATCACAGGATCTAACACTGAAGCTTTCTTT
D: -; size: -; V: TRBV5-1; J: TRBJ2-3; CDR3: CASSLEGYGDTQYF; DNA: TGCGCCAGCAGCTTGGAGGGGTACGGAGATACGCAGTATTTT
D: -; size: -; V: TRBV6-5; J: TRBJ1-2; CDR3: CASSEGGAGYTF; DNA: TGTGCCAGCAGTGAGGGGGGGGCGGGCTACACCTTC
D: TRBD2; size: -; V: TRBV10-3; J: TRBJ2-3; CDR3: CAISTPLAGTDTQYF; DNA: TGTGCCATCAGCACACCACTAGCGGGCACAGATACGCAGTATTTT
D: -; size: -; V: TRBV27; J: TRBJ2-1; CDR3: CASSLSGGYDEQFF; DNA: TGTGCCAGCAGTTTATCGGGGGGTTACGATGAGCAGTTCTTC
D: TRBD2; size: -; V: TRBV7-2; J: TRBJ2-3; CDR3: CASSLWRGGRGPDTQYF; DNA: TGTGCCAGCAGCTTATGGCGGGGGGGCCGGGGGCCAGATACGCAGTATTTT
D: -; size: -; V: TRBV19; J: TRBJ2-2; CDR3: CASSMVGAPGELFF; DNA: TGTGCCAGTAGTATGGTAGGGGCCCCCGGGGAGCTGTTTTTT
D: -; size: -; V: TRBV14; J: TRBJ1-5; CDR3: CASSQDSVQPQHF; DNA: TGTGCCAGCAGCCAAGATAGCGTTCAGCCCCAGCATTTT
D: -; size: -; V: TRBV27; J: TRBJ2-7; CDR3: CASTEFGQGTHEQYF; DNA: TGTGCCAGCACTGAATTTGGTCAGGGTACCCACGAGCAGTACTTC
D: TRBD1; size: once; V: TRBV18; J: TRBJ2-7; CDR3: CASSLGQGGSYEQYF; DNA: TGTGCCAGCTCACTGGGACAGGGGGGATCCTACGAGCAGTACTTC
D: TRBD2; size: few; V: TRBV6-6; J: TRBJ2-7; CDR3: CASRTGFAGVQQYF; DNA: TGTGCCAGCAGAACAGGTTTTGCGGGAGTTCAGCAGTACTTC
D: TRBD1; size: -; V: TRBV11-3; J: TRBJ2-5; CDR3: CASSLRQGASRQETQYF; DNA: TGTGCCAGCAGCCTGAGACAGGGGGCAAGTAGGCAAGAGACCCAGTACTTC
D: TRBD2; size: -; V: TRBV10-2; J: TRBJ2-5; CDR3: CASSGTGILAGAETQYF; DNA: TGCGCCAGCAGTGGGACAGGGATTCTAGCGGGAGCGGAGACCCAGTACTTC
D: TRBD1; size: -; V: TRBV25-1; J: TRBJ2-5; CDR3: CATTGQVAQYF; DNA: TGTGCCACGACAGGGCAGGTAGCCCAGTACTTC
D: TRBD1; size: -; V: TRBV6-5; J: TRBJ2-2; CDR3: CASMGQGEGTGELFF; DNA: TGTGCCAGCATGGGACAGGGTGAGGGTACCGGGGAGCTGTTTTTT
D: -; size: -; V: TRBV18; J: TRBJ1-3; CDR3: CAGSPPGASGNTIYF; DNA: TGTGCCGGCTCACCACCAGGGGCGTCCGGAAACACCATATATTTT
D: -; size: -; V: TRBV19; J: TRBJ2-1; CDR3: CASKGGTTPSSYNEQFF; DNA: TGTGCCAGTAAGGGGGGGACGACGCCGAGCTCCTACAATGAGCAGTTCTTC
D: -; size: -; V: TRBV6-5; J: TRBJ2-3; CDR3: CASRNRVPDTQYF; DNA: TGTGCCAGCAGGAACAGGGTCCCAGATACGCAGTATTTT
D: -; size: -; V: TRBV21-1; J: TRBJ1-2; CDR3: CASSNSGQVSYGYTF; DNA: TGTGCCAGCAGCAATTCTGGACAGGTCTCTTATGGCTACACCTTC
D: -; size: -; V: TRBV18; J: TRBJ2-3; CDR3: CASSLSTDTQYF; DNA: TGTGCCAGCTCGCTAAGCACAGATACGCAGTATTTT
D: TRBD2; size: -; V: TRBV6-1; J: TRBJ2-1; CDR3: CAINSGTSGSYEQFF; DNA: TGTGCCATCAACTCCGGGACTAGCGGGAGCTATGAGCAGTTCTTC
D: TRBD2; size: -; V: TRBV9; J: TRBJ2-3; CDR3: CASSVDLASGRGTDTQYF; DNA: TGTGCCAGCAGCGTAGATTTGGCTAGCGGGAGGGGCACAGATACGCAGTATTTT
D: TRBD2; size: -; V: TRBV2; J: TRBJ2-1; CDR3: CASNSLGTSAYNEQFF; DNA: TGTGCCAGCAACTCCCTCGGGACTAGCGCCTACAATGAGCAGTTCTTC
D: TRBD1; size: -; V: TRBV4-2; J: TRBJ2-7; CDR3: CASRGDRAGEQYF; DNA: TGTGCCAGCAGGGGGGACAGGGCGGGCGAGCAGTACTTC
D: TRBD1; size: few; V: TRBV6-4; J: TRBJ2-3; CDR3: CASSAGQAADTQYF; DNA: TGTGCCAGCAGTGCGGGACAGGCGGCAGATACGCAGTATTTT
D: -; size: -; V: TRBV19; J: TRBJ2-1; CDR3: CASSIELRGYNEQFF; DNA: TGTGCCAGTAGTATAGAGCTCCGAGGCTACAATGAGCAGTTCTTC
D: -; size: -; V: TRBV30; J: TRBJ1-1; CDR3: CAWSRHENTEAFF; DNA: TGTGCCTGGAGTAGACACGAGAACACTGAAGCTTTCTTT
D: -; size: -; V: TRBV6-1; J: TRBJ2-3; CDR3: CASSEDWGYLGGQYF; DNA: TGTGCCAGCAGTGAAGATTGGGGCTACCTGGGAGGGCAGTATTTT
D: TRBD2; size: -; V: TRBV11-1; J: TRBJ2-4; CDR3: CASSSWGGGIKNIQYF; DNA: TGTGCCAGCAGCTCGTGGGGGGGAGGGATCAAAAACATTCAGTACTTC
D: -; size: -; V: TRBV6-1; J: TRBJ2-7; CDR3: CASSGDTLSSYEQYF; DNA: TGTGCCAGCAGTGGGGACACCTTGTCCTCCTACGAGCAGTACTTC
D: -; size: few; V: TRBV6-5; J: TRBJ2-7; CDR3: CASSYARGYEQYF; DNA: TGTGCCAGCAGTTACGCCAGGGGTTACGAGCAGTACTTC
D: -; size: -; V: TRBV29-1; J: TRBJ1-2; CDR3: CSVDSDGYTF; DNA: TGCAGCGTAGACAGCGACGGCTACACCTTC
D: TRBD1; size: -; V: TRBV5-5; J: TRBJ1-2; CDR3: CASSLGGTANYGYTF; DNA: TGTGCCAGCAGCCTGGGAGGGACAGCTAACTATGGCTACACCTTC
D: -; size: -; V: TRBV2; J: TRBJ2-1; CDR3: CASTADSNEQFF; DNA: TGTGCCAGCACCGCCGACAGCAATGAGCAGTTCTTC
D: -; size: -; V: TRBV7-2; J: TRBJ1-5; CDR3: CASSLVPDYQPQHF; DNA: TGTGCCAGCAGCTTAGTGCCAGATTATCAGCCCCAGCATTTT
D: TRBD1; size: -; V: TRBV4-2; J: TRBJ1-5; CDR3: CASSQETEDRYNQPQHF; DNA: TGTGCCAGCAGCCAAGAGACCGAGGACAGGTACAATCAGCCCCAGCATTTT
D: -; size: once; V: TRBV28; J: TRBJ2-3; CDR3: CASSPMGPGTINLGFSTDTQYF; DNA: TGTGCCAGCAGTCCAATGGGACCCGGGACAATTAATTTAGGATTTAGCACAGATACGCAGTATTTT
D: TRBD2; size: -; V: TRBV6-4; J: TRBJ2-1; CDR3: CASSQREFNEQFF; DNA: TGTGCCAGCAGTCAGCGGGAGTTCAATGAGCAGTTCTTC
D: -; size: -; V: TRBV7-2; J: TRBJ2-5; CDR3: CASSPVLRPETQYF; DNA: TGTGCCAGCAGCCCCGTCCTCAGGCCGGAGACCCAGTACTTC
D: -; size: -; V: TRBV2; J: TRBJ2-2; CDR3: CASSPWGGPNTGELFF; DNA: TGTGCCAGCAGCCCGTGGGGGGGCCCAAACACCGGGGAGCTGTTTTTT
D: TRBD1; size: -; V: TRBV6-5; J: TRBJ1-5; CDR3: CASSLGQGGNQPQHF; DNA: TGTGCCAGCAGTTTAGGACAGGGGGGCAATCAGCCCCAGCATTTT
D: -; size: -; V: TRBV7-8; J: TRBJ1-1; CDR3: CASSLAGVLEAFF; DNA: TGTGCCAGCAGCTTGGCAGGCGTCCTTGAAGCTTTCTTT
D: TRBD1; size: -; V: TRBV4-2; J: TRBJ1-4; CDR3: CASSYSGQGATNEKLFF; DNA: TGTGCCAGCAGCTACTCAGGACAGGGGGCCACTAATGAAAAACTGTTTTTT
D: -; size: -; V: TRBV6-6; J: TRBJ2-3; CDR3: CASRYGGGGTDTQYF; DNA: TGTGCCAGCAGGTACGGGGGCGGAGGCACAGATACGCAGTATTTT
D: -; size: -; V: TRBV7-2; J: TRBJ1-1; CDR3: CASSHAKRGNTEAFF; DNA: TGTGCCAGCAGCCACGCAAAAAGGGGGAACACTGAAGCTTTCTTT